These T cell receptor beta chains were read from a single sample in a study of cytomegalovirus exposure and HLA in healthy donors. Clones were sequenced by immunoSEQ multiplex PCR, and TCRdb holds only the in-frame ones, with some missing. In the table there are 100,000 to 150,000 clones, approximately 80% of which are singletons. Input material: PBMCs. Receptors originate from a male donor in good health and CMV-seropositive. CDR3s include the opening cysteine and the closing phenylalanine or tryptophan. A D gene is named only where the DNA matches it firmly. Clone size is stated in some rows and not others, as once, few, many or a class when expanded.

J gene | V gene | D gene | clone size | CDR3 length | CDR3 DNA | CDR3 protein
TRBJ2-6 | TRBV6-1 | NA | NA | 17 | TGTGCCAGCAGTGAAGCGCTTAGGGAGGCGGGGGCCAACGTCCTGACTTTC | CASSEALREAGANVLTF
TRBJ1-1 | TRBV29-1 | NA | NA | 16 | TGCAGCGTTGTTGGAGGGAAAGGAAACGTGAACACTGAAGCTTTCTTT | CSVVGGKGNVNTEAFF
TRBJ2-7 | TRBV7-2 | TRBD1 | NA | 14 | TGTGCCAGCAGCCCCCGGACAGGGTCCTACGAGCAGTACTTC | CASSPRTGSYEQYF
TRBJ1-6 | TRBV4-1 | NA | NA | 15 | TGCGCCAGCAGCCAAGAGGGCAGGGCTGGATCACCCCTCCACTTT | CASSQEGRAGSPLHF
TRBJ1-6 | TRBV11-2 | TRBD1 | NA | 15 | TGTGCCAGCAGCCCGCCGGGACAGTGGAATTCACCCCTCCACTTT | CASSPPGQWNSPLHF
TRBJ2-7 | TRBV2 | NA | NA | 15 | TGTGCCAGCAAGATTCGAAGCGGGTTAGCCTACGAGCAGTACTTC | CASKIRSGLAYEQYF
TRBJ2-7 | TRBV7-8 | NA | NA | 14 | TGTGCCAGCAGCTTTCACAGGCGCTCCTACGAGCAGTACTTC | CASSFHRRSYEQYF
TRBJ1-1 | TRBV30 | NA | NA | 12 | TGTGCCTTGGGGCTAGGCGGCACTGAAGCTTTCTTT | CALGLGGTEAFF
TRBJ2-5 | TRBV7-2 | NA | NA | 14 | TGTGCCAGCAGCTTAGCGGGCTTTAGAGAGACCCAGTACTTC | CASSLAGFRETQYF
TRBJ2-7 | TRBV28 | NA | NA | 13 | TGTGCCAGCAGCCCCTCGGGGATCTACGAGCAGTACTTC | CASSPSGIYEQYF
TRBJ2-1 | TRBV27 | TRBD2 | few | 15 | TGTGCCAGCAGTTTTTTAAGCGGGGGGCCTACGGTGCAGTTCTTC | CASSFLSGGPTVQFF
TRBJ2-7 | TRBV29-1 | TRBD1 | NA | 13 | TGCAGCGCTGGTACGGGACAGGGAAACGAGCAGTACTTC | CSAGTGQGNEQYF
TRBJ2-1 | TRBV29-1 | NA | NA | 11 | TGCAGCGTCGAAAGACTAGTTGAGCAGTTCTTC | CSVERLVEQFF
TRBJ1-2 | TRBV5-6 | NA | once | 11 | TGTGCCAGCAGCCGGGGATTTGGCTACACCTTC | CASSRGFGYTF
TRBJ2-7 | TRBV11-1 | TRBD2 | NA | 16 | TGTGCCAGCAGCTTAGAAGTAGCGGGAGTTTTCTACGAGCAGTACTTC | CASSLEVAGVFYEQYF
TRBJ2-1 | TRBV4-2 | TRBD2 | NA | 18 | TGTGCCAGCAGCCAAGAAGGTTTCCGAAGCGGGGGGACGATAGGGCAGTTCTTC | CASSQEGFRSGGTIGQFF
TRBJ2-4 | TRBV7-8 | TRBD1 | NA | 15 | TGTGCCAGCAGCTTAGCGACGGCAGGGGGCAACAGTCAGTACTTC | CASSLATAGGNSQYF
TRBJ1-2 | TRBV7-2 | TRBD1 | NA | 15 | TGTGCCAGCAGCGGCCGGGACAGCCTGAACTATGGCTACACCTTC | CASSGRDSLNYGYTF
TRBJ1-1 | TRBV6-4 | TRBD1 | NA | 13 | TGTGCCAGCAGTGGGGAACCAGGGGGTGAAGCTTTCTTT | CASSGEPGGEAFF
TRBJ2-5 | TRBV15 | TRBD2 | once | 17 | TGTGCCACCAGCTCGGGACTAGCGGGAGGCCGTCTGGAGACCCAGTACTTC | CATSSGLAGGRLETQYF
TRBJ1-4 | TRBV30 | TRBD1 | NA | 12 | TGTGCCTGGACGGACAGGGACAAAAAACTGTTTTTT | CAWTDRDKKLFF
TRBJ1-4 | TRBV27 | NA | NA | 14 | TGTGCCAGCACCCCCGGGCAGGGGAGTGAAAAACTGTTTTTT | CASTPGQGSEKLFF
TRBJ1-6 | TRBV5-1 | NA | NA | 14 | TGCGCCAGCAGCTCCGGGCCCGGGGAGGCCCCCCTCCACTTT | CASSSGPGEAPLHF
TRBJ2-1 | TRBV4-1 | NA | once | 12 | TGCGCCAGCAGCCCGAGTTACAATGAGCAGTTCTTC | CASSPSYNEQFF
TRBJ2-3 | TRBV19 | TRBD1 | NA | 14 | TGTGCCAGTAGTCCGACAGGGAGCACAGATACGCAGTATTTT | CASSPTGSTDTQYF
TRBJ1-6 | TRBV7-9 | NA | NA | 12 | TGTTCCAGCAGCTTGGGAGATTCACCCCTCCACTTT | CSSSLGDSPLHF
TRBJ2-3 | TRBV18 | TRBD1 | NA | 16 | TGTGCCAGCTCACCTCTGGGACAGGGGGCTTTGGATACGCAGTATTTT | CASSPLGQGALDTQYF
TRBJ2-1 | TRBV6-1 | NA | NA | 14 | TGTGCCAGCAACCCAGGGGGAGGTTACAGTGAGCAGTTCTTC | CASNPGGGYSEQFF
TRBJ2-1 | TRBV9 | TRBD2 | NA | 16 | TGTGCCAGCACCCCAGACGGACTAGCGGGTTACAATGAGCAGTTCTTC | CASTPDGLAGYNEQFF
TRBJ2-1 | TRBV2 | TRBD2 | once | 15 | TGTGCCAGCAGTAACATCATAGCGGGAGGAACTGAGCAGTTCTTC | CASSNIIAGGTEQFF
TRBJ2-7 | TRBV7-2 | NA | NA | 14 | TGTGCCAGCAGCCCCCAAGGCGGGGCCTACGAGCAGTACTTC | CASSPQGGAYEQYF
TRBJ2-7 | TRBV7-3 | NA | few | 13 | TGTGCCAGCAGCTTAACGAAAGCCTCCGAGCAGTACTTC | CASSLTKASEQYF
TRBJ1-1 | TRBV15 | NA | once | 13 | TGTGCCACCAGCAGACAGGGAAACACTGAAGCTTTCTTT | CATSRQGNTEAFF
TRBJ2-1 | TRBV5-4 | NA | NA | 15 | TGTGCCAGCAGCTTGGTTCCTAGCGTTGTAAATGAGCAGTTCTTC | CASSLVPSVVNEQFF
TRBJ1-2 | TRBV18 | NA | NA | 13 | TGTGCCAGCTCACCACGTGGGCAGGATGGCTACACCTTC | CASSPRGQDGYTF
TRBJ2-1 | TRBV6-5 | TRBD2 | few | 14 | TGTGCCAGCAGTTCAGCGGGAGGGCCTATCTTTATGTTCTTC | CASSSAGGPIFMFF
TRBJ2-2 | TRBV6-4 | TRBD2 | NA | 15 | TGTGCCAGCAGTGCCGAAGCGGGGGGGACCGGGGAGCTGTTTTTT | CASSAEAGGTGELFF
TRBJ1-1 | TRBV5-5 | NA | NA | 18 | TGTGCCAGCAGCTTGGGACTCTATCCGGAACCCTTGGGCACTGAAGCTTTCTTT | CASSLGLYPEPLGTEAFF
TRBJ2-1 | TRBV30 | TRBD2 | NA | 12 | TGTGCCGGACTAGCGGGGTACAATGAGCAGTTCTTC | CAGLAGYNEQFF
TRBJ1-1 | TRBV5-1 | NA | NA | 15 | TGCGCCAGCAGCTTGGCCCTAGGAAAGAACACTGAAGCTTTCTTT | CASSLALGKNTEAFF
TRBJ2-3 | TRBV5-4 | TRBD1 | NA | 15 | TGTGCCAGCAGCCGGTCACAGGGGGGAACAGATACGCAGTATTTT | CASSRSQGGTDTQYF
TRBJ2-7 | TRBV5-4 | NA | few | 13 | TGTGCTAGCAAGCAAGACGCGGCATACGAGCAGTACTTC | CASKQDAAYEQYF
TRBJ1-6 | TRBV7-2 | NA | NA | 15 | TGTGCCAGCACCCCCGCCACAGGGATGAATTCACCCCTCCACTTT | CASTPATGMNSPLHF
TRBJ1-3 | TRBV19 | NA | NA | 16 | TGTGCCAGTAGTATTGCCAGGGCGAGCTCTGGAAACACCATATATTTT | CASSIARASSGNTIYF
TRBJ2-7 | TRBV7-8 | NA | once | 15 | TGTGCCAGCAGCTTTACCCCGGACAGAGCCTACGAGCAGTACTTC | CASSFTPDRAYEQYF
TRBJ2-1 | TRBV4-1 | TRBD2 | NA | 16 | TGCGCCAGCAGCCAAGTCGGCGGGAGCTCCTACAATGAGCAGTTCTTC | CASSQVGGSSYNEQFF
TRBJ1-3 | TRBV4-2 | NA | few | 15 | TGTGCCAGCAGCCAAGATCGAACAGGGAGAAACACCATATATTTT | CASSQDRTGRNTIYF
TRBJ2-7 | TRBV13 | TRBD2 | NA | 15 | TGTGCCAGCAGCTTAGGGTGGGAGGGTTCCTACGAGCAGTACTTC | CASSLGWEGSYEQYF
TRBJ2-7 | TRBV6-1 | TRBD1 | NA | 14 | TGTGCCAGCAGTGCGGGACAGGGGACCTACGAGCAGTACTTC | CASSAGQGTYEQYF
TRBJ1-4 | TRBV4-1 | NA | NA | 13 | TGCGCCAGCAGCCAAGACAGAAATGAAAAACTGTTTTTT | CASSQDRNEKLFF
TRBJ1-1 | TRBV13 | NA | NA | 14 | TGTGCCAGCAGCTTAGCCGTGTTCACACCTGAAGCTTTCTTT | CASSLAVFTPEAFF
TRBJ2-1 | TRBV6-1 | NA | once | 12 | TGTGCCAGCAGTAGTCAAGCGGATGAGCAGTTCTTC | CASSSQADEQFF
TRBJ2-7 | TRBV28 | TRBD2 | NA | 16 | TGTGCCAGCAGTTTATTTTCTAGCGGGAGATACTACGAGCAGTACTTC | CASSLFSSGRYYEQYF
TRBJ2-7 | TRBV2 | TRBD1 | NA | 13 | TGTGCCAGCAGTTGGGACAGCTCCTACGAGCAGTACTTC | CASSWDSSYEQYF